One and the same sample provided the 3 T cell receptor beta chains below, sequenced in a study of blood T cell repertoires in COVID-19. The data were produced by immunoSEQ multiplex PCR, yet TCRdb's version contains in-frame clones alone and is incomplete. The sample gives 210,000 or so clones, around 90% of which show up once; 0.62% is in the top ten. Source material: peripheral blood. The receptors originated from a middle-aged man with acute or convalescent COVID-19.

The genes are TRBV30 and TRBJ2-7; D tentatively fits TRBD1 or TRBD2 (6 bases each). V was shortened by 7 bases and J by 3 bases, with 10 bases between the two germline ends. The germline V gene encodes CDR1 GTSNPN and CDR2 SVGIG (reference sequence). CDR3 length equals 11 residues. The CDR3 DNA reads as TGTGCCTCGGGGGCCCACTACGAGCAGTACGTC. This sequence encodes CASGAHYEQYV.

The gene calls are TRBV7-7 and TRBJ2-6; maybe TRBD1 (7 bases). The germline CDR1 and CDR2 sequences are SSHAT and FNYEAQ (reference sequence). Trimming took 5 bases from V and 0 from J, leaving 20 bases between them. The CDR3 consists of 19 residues. The DNA for the CDR3 is TGTGCCAGCAGCCTGACCGGGGGCAGGGGGAGCTCTGGGGCCAACGTCCTGACTTTC. This encodes CASSLTGGRGSSGANVLTF.

The V call is TRBV13, the J call TRBJ1-2, with unresolved D. CDR1 and CDR2 from the germline V gene are PRHDT and FYEKMQ (reference sequence). The V end was cut by 2 bases, the J end by 2 bases, with 6 bases between. The CDR3 runs to 13 residues. This CDR3 is CASSLQANYGYTF. DNA of the CDR3: TGTGCCAGCAGCTTACAGGCGAACTATGGCTACACCTTC.